This paragraph covers one TCR beta chain sequence. Its target is unknown. TCRdb's copy holds only in-frame clones and misses some; the assay was immunoSEQ multiplex PCR. Here the sample spans around 53,000 clones, just over 85% being singletons. Germline-derived CDR1 and CDR2 are SNHLY and FYNNEI. This CDR3 is 13 amino acids long. V was shortened by 8 bases and J by 8 bases, with 18 bases between the two germline ends. This specimen comes from a study of a mutant IDH1 vaccine in newly diagnosed glioma. Study-level information: The treated group averaged roughly 40 years old and was roughly 60% male, approximately 38% female. Every participant had undergone radiotherapy, temozolomide, or both before, and most underwent both.

Findings and limits, study-wide: Pseudoprogression apparently lacked any relation to changes in top peripheral T cell clonotypes.

The time point is: baseline, week 1 (first vaccination visit). Treatment defined: pre-vaccination baseline after standard-of-care therapy. The clonotype comes from a man aged 35-49 years with glioma. The V call is TRBV2, the J call TRBJ1-2, with D perhaps TRBD1 (6 bases). The input for sequencing was PBMCs, taken from a glioma patient treated with radiotherapy, temozolomide or both. The chain's CDR3 is CASPGVSAGGYTF. CDR3 DNA: TGTGCCAGCCCAGGGGTTTCGGCCGGGGGCTACACCTTC.